The source of this TCR beta chain is a study of CD8 T cells in ankylosing spondylitis. Molecular-barcoded quantitative 5'-RACE produced these TCR beta libraries. TCRdb passed the 5' RACE reads through MiXCR, listing each CDR3 protein once. The sample holds more than 600,000 distinct CDR3 sequences, under 20% seen once. This CDR3 has 15 amino acids. Trimming took off 0 bases at V and 3 bases at J, with 12 bases between the two ends. Germline V gives CDR1 LGHDT, CDR2 YNNKEL (reference sequence). This clonotype has a handful of counts. Its antigen remains unknown. Findings of the study overall: Relatively scarce in peripheral blood, disease-linked clones were CD8+. One TCR beta motif, made up of eight or nine highly homologous variants, appeared characteristic of ankylosing spondylitis blood. The study looked at matched synovial fluid samples from ankylosing spondylitis patients. Disease-linked clones were reported to be significantly enriched there. Previously reported in reactive arthritis synovial fluid and blood were some of the motif variants.

The sequence was obtained from a male donor with ankylosing spondylitis. The chain carries TRBV3-1 and TRBJ2-7, with D hard to call. The specimen sequenced was blood, either unsorted or a sorted T cell fraction (not recorded which). The CDR3 DNA reads as TGTGCCAGCAGCCAAGAAATTAGTCCGTACTACGAGCAGTACTTC. Its protein is CASSQEISPYYEQYF.